The clone carrying this T cell receptor (beta chain) was counted a few times. The data are from a study of T cells in Graves' hyperthyroidism and ophthalmopathy. Patients were excluded because of uncontrolled infection, other autoimmune disease, pregnancy or lactation. At first hyperthyroidism diagnosis, before any ophthalmopathy symptoms, the blood sample was collected. Researchers amplified the TCR beta CDR3 regions from RNA transcripts. TCR CDR3 underwent first-round RT-PCR with the HTBI primer set. TCRdb itself ran the multiplex PCR reads through MiXCR, one entry per CDR3 protein. The table has 600,000 to 850,000 distinct CDR3 sequences, around a sixth seen once; the top ten hold 15% to 20%. Germline CDR1 reads LNHDA; CDR2 reads SQIVND (reference sequence). This CDR3 comprises 15 residues. V shed 5 bases, J shed 4 bases, and the junction held 11 bases outside the gene matches.

The chain combines TRBV19 with TRBJ2-7; 7 bases agree with TRBD2. The TCR comes from a woman in her forties or fifties with Graves' hyperthyroidism that later progressed to Graves' ophthalmopathy. The sequenced material came from blood. CDR3 loop: CASSSAGTTTYEQYF. The CDR3 DNA follows: TGTGCCAGTAGTTCTGCGGGGACTACCACATACGAGCAGTACTTC.